These 25 T cell receptor beta chains originate from one sample sequenced in a study of a mutant IDH1 vaccine in newly diagnosed glioma. The assay was immunoSEQ multiplex PCR, and TCRdb's table has in-frame clones only and misses some. The top ten clones hold more than 1.5% of a sample with roughly 62,000 clones, about 89% of them seen once. The time point is: week 11, during vaccination. Each dose delivered 300 ug of mutant IDH1 20-mer peptide subcutaneously with imiquimod. The antigens for these receptors are not known. Source: PBMCs, taken from a glioma patient whose treatment included an IDH1 peptide vaccine. These receptors were taken from a man aged 35-49 years with glioma.

CDR3 in DNA: TGTGCCAGCAGCTTAAGGAATTCACCCCTCCACTTT. Its protein is CASSLRNSPLHF. V gene TRBV7-2 combines with J gene TRBJ1-6; D is unresolved. Per the germline V gene, CDR1 is SGHTA and CDR2 is FQGNSA. The CDR3 is made up of 12 amino acids. The V gene lost 2 bases and the J gene lost 7 bases, with 3 bases spanning the gap.

The rearrangement joins TRBV29-1 to TRBJ1-2, with TRBD1 identical over 7 bases. CDR1 is SQVTM, CDR2 ANQGSEA, per germline. The V gene end was trimmed by 6 bases and the J gene end by 4 bases; junction bases not matched to a gene: 14. The CDR3 totals 15 residues. The CDR3 here is CSVLGGAAVSYGYTF. CDR3 DNA sequence: TGCAGCGTCTTAGGGGGCGCGGCGGTGAGCTATGGCTACACCTTC.

This chain uses TRBV28 with TRBJ1-2; 8 bases agree with TRBD1. This CDR3 has 14 residues. Germline V lookup: CDR1 MDHEN, CDR2 SYDVKM. V lost 6 bases to trimming and J lost 5 bases; unmatched junction nucleotides: 8. The CDR3 nucleotides read TGTGCCAGCAGGACTTCAGGGGGCGGGTATGGCTACACCTTC. Translation gives CASRTSGGGYGYTF.

This clone turned up a few times. The genes are TRBV11-2 and TRBJ1-1; no reliable D call. Trimming left V 1 base short and J 4 bases short, with 13 bases between. This CDR3 has 15 residues. CDR1 and CDR2 from the germline V gene are SGHAT and FQNNGV. CDR3 DNA: TGTGCCAGCAGCTTAGTTTTCTCGGGTCTCACTGAAGCTTTCTTT. Amino acid sequence: CASSLVFSGLTEAFF. Using reference TRBV11-2 and TRBJ1-1 for the parts outside the CDR3, the full variable domain is EAGVAQSPRYKIIEKRQSVAFWCNPISGHATLYWYQQILGQGPKLLIQFQNNGVVDDSQLPKDRFSAERLKGVDSTLKIQPAKLEDSAVYLCASSLVFSGLTEAFFGQGTRLTVV.

Only one count was recorded for this clone. A junction boundary mismatches the germline segment, possibly from a read error. The V call is TRBV7-9, the J call TRBJ2-3, with 7 positions matching TRBD2. CDR3 length: 15 amino acids. CDR1 and CDR2 (germline): SEHNR, FQNEAQ (reference sequence). CDR3 nucleotide sequence: TGTGCCAGCAGCTTTGCCCCGACTAGCACGGATACGCAGTATTTT. Protein sequence: CASSFAPTSTDTQYF.

The chain uses TRBV14 and TRBJ2-2; 7 positions agree with TRBD2. V lost 1 base and J lost 3; bases outside the gene matches: 2. Germline V gene sequence: CDR1 SGHDN, CDR2 FVKESK. The CDR3 consists of 15 residues. The CDR3 is CASSQVLADTGELFF. The CDR3 nucleotides read TGTGCCAGCAGCCAAGTCCTAGCGGACACCGGGGAGCTGTTTTTT.

The chain has TRBV2 and TRBJ1-6; D not resolved. V gave up 6 bases and J gave up 4 bases, with 7 bases separating them. Germline CDR1 SNHLY, CDR2 FYNNEI. This CDR3 is built from 13 residues. Here the CDR3 DNA reads TGTGCCAGCAGAGAACAGTATAATTCACCCCTCCACTTT. It encodes CASREQYNSPLHF.

The chain combines TRBV28 with TRBJ1-1, with 7 bases that match TRBD1. The J segment lost 1 base and the V segment lost 3 bases, leaving 5 bases of the junction unmatched. CDR3 length: 15 residues. The V gene's germline CDR1 is MDHEN and CDR2 SYDVKM. The CDR3 region is CASSFRYRGNTEAFF. In DNA form, the CDR3 reads TGTGCCAGCAGTTTTCGTTACAGGGGGAACACTGAAGCTTTCTTT. The variable domain in full, with the rest retrieved from reference TRBV28 and TRBJ1-1, is DVKVTQSSRYLVKRTGEKVFLECVQDMDHENMFWYRQDPGLGLRLIYFSYDVKMKEKGDIPEGYSVSREKKERFSLILESASTNQTSMYLCASSFRYRGNTEAFFGQGTRLTVV.

This clone appeared once. The rearrangement joins TRBV5-4 to TRBJ1-3; D unresolved. The germline V and J ends were trimmed by 4 bases and 3 bases, with 11 bases remaining between them. The CDR3 contains 14 residues. Germline V gene data show CDR1 as SGHNT and CDR2 as YYREEE (reference sequence). The CDR3 DNA follows: TGTGCCAGCAGCCCGACCCCGGATGGAAACACCATATATTTT. It is translated as CASSPTPDGNTIYF.

The DNA of the CDR3 is TGCGCCAGCAGCTTGGACTCACCTGGGAGCACAGATACGCAGTATTTT. Translation gives CASSLDSPGSTDTQYF. The chain joins TRBV5-1 to TRBJ2-3; D is unclear. Per the germline V gene, CDR1 is SGHRS and CDR2 is YFSETQ. The CDR3 runs 16 residues. The V gene lost 0 bases and the J gene lost 0 bases, with 11 bases spanning the gap.

The genes are TRBV12-5 and TRBJ2-2; TRBD1 aligns across 9 bases. The CDR3 runs 17 residues. In germline, CDR1 is LGHNT, CDR2 FRNRAP. Trimming cost V 2 bases and J 2 bases; bases outside gene matches: 6. The CDR3 is CASGLYRTGDNTGELFF. For the CDR3, the DNA is TGTGCTAGTGGTTTGTATAGGACAGGGGATAACACCGGGGAGCTGTTTTTT.

V usage is TRBV19 and J usage is TRBJ2-1; maybe TRBD1 (5 bases). The CDR3 extends over 16 amino acids. Per the germline V gene, CDR1 is LNHDA and CDR2 is SQIVND (reference sequence). V dropped 5 bases and J dropped 5 bases, with 19 bases sitting between them. DNA of the CDR3: TGTGCCAGTAGTTGGGGCGGCGGCTTCTCTGACAATGAGCAGTTCTTC. Translating it yields CASSWGGGFSDNEQFF.

The V call is TRBV5-6, the J call TRBJ2-7; 9 bases are a match to TRBD2. The CDR3 contains 15 residues. Per germline, CDR1 SGHDT and CDR2 YYEEEE. V was pared by 0 bases and J by 3 bases, with 4 bases of the junction left unmatched. The CDR3 sequence: CASSLGLAGNYEQYV. The CDR3 region has the DNA TGTGCCAGCAGCTTGGGGCTAGCGGGGAACTACGAGCAGTACGTC.

This rearrangement joins TRBV11-2 to TRBJ1-1; D ambiguous. The V gene lost 4 bases and the J gene lost 4 bases, with 10 bases spanning the gap. CDR1 is SGHAT, CDR2 FQNNGV, per germline. The CDR3 runs to 13 residues. In DNA, the CDR3 is TGTGCCAGCAGCTCAGGTTTGACCACTGAAGCTTTCTTT. It translates to CASSSGLTTEAFF.

The CDR3 loop reads CAWNAGGREKLFF. The DNA of the CDR3 is TGTGCCTGGAACGCCGGAGGGCGGGAAAAACTGTTTTTT. This sequence joins TRBV30 and TRBJ1-4; D ambiguous. Germline V gene lookup returns CDR1 GTSNPN and CDR2 SVGIG (reference sequence). CDR3 length: 13 amino acids. Trimming left V 4 bases short and J 8 bases short, with 14 bases between.

This chain joins TRBV19 and TRBJ2-3, with D possibly being TRBD1 or TRBD2 (6 bases each). The V end was cut by 3 bases, the J end by 2 bases, with 15 bases between. Germline loops: CDR1 LNHDA, CDR2 SQIVND (reference sequence). The CDR3 runs 16 residues. The CDR3 DNA reads as TGTGCCAGTAGTATGTTGGGGGGCGGGGCCACAGATACGCAGTATTTT. As protein: CASSMLGGGATDTQYF. The whole variable domain, remainder taken from reference TRBV19 and TRBJ2-3, is DGGITQSPKYLFRKEGQNVTLSCEQNLNHDAMYWYRQDPGQGLRLIYYSQIVNDFQKGDIAEGYSVSREKKESFPLTVTSAQKNPTAFYLCASSMLGGGATDTQYFGPGTRLTVL.

The chain couples TRBV18 to TRBJ1-4, with 7 bases matching TRBD1. The CDR3 is 14 amino acids. V shed 6 bases, J shed 3 bases, and the junction held 4 bases outside the gene matches. Germline-derived CDR1 and CDR2 are KGHSH and LQKENI. The CDR3 sequence is CASSYRGPNEKLFF. CDR3 bases: TGTGCCAGCTCGTACAGGGGCCCTAATGAAAAACTGTTTTTT. The full variable domain, rest sourced from reference TRBV18 and TRBJ1-4, is NAGVMQNPRHLVRRRGQEARLRCSPMKGHSHVYWYRQLPEEGLKFMVYLQKENIIDESGMPKERFSAEFPKEGPSILRIQQVVRGDSAAYFCASSYRGPNEKLFFGSGTQLSVL.

This clone has only a few counts. DNA of the CDR3: TGCGCCAGCAGCCAAGGGGCTCTAAAGTCGACAGATACGCAGTATTTT. It yields the protein CASSQGALKSTDTQYF. The chain couples TRBV4-3 to TRBJ2-3; D remains unclear. Between the trimmed V and J ends, which lost 1 base and 3 bases, there was a span of 14 bases. The germline V gene has CDR1 LGHNA and CDR2 YSLEER. This CDR3 spans 16 amino acids.

The chain combines TRBV19 with TRBJ1-1, with D tentatively TRBD1 (6 bases). Germline values: CDR1 LNHDA, CDR2 SQIVND (reference sequence). The CDR3 is 17 residues long. V gave up 2 bases and J gave up 5 bases, with 21 bases separating them. CDR3 amino acids: CASSIRPGALGITEAFF. The CDR3 DNA is TGTGCCAGTAGTATACGCCCAGGGGCCCTCGGGATAACTGAAGCTTTCTTT.

This chain connects TRBV5-1 to TRBJ1-2, with 8 bases lining up with TRBD1. The germline V gene has CDR1 SGHRS and CDR2 YFSETQ. Trimming cost V 4 bases and J 2 bases; bases outside gene matches: 10. The CDR3 has 16 amino acids. In DNA form, the CDR3 reads TGCGCCAGCAGCCCGGATGCGGACAGGGCAAACTATGGCTACACCTTC. This encodes CASSPDADRANYGYTF.

The CDR3 DNA reads as TGTGCCAGCAGCCCCGGGACAGGGGCTGAAGCTTTCTTT. It translates to CASSPGTGAEAFF. V gene TRBV11-3 combines with J gene TRBJ1-1, with 10 bases matching TRBD1. The CDR3 runs to 13 residues. The V gene's germline CDR1 is SGHNT and CDR2 YENEEA. V shed 5 bases and J 6 bases; nucleotides not matched to a gene: 3.

In its sample, this clone was seen once. This chain uses TRBV5-6 with TRBJ2-2; D is perhaps TRBD2 (5 bases). Germline lookup yields CDR1 SGHDT and CDR2 YYEEEE. The CDR3 runs 15 residues. Trimming removed 0 bases at V and 5 bases at J, with 11 bases between. The CDR3 sequence is CASSLVFGKTGELFF. Written as DNA, the CDR3 is TGTGCCAGCAGCTTGGTCTTCGGGAAGACCGGGGAGCTGTTTTTT.

The chain links TRBV11-2 to TRBJ2-2; D remains unclear. The CDR3 is 12 residues long. V lost 3 bases, J lost 7 bases, and 6 bases lay in between. Germline V gene sequence: CDR1 SGHAT, CDR2 FQNNGV. CDR3 bases: TGTGCCAGCAGCTTCTCAGGCGGGGAGCTGTTTTTT. Translation gives CASSFSGGELFF.

The chain couples TRBV7-2 to TRBJ2-7, with 10 bases aligning to TRBD2. CDR3 length: 16 residues. J gave up 2 bases and V 2 bases, and 6 bases lay outside the gene matches. Germline-derived CDR1 and CDR2 are SGHTA and FQGNSA. In nucleotides, the CDR3 is TGTGCCAGCAGCTTACAGGGACTAGCGAGTACCTACGAGCAGTACTTC. Protein sequence: CASSLQGLASTYEQYF.

The gene calls are TRBV18 and TRBJ2-1; tentative D call: TRBD2 (5 bases). Between the trimmed V and J ends, which lost 9 bases and 0 bases, there was a span of 15 bases. Germline lookup yields CDR1 KGHSH and CDR2 LQKENI. This CDR3 has 15 residues. CDR3 nucleotide sequence: TGTGCCAGTTCTTTTAGCGTGAGCTCCTACAATGAGCAGTTCTTC. Amino acids: CASSFSVSSYNEQFF. Filled out from reference TRBV18 and TRBJ2-1, the complete variable domain reads NAGVMQNPRHLVRRRGQEARLRCSPMKGHSHVYWYRQLPEEGLKFMVYLQKENIIDESGMPKERFSAEFPKEGPSILRIQQVVRGDSAAYFCASSFSVSSYNEQFFGPGTRLTVL.